The 21 T cell receptor beta chains given below trace back to one sample, sequenced in a study of blood T cell repertoires in COVID-19. The assay was immunoSEQ multiplex PCR, and TCRdb's table has in-frame clones only and misses some. The table has about 250,000 clones, nearly 90% seen once. Material: peripheral blood. These receptors all come from a woman aged 60 to 75 with COVID-19, enrolled during active disease.

V gene TRBV7-2 combines with J gene TRBJ1-6; 7 bases align to TRBD1. This CDR3 region has 18 residues. Germline loops: CDR1 SGHTA, CDR2 FQGNSA. Trimming cost V 1 base and J 3 bases; bases outside gene matches: 9. The CDR3 reads CASSLVRLTGNYNSPLHF. The CDR3 bases are TGTGCCAGCAGCTTAGTGCGTTTGACAGGGAACTATAATTCACCCCTCCACTTT.

This chain connects TRBV6-2 or TRBV6-3 to TRBJ2-5, with TRBD2 matching over 7 bases. CDR1 and CDR2 (germline): MNHEY, SVGEGT. This CDR3 is 16 amino acids long. Unmatched junction bases numbered 8, after V lost 2 bases and J lost 2 bases. CDR3: CASSYEVAGHQETQYF. The CDR3 DNA is TGTGCCAGCAGTTACGAGGTAGCGGGCCATCAAGAGACCCAGTACTTC.

In nucleotides, the CDR3 is TGTGCCAGCAGTTACTCGAATTTCCACAGGGGCGCTCAAGGTAGCAATCAGCCCCAGCATTTT. Translated, it gives CASSYSNFHRGAQGSNQPQHF. This chain links TRBV6-2 or TRBV6-3 with TRBJ1-5, with 7 bases that match TRBD1. Trimming took 0 bases from V and 0 from J; bases not matched to a gene: 17. Germline CDR1 is MNHEY and CDR2 is SVGEGT. CDR3 size: 21 residues.

This clone has only a few counts. The chain recombines TRBV5-4 with TRBJ2-2; 11 positions agree with TRBD2. V trimming: 4 bases; J trimming: 4 bases; junction bases outside the gene matches: 12. Germline CDR1 is SGHNT and CDR2 is YYREEE (reference sequence). The CDR3 covers 18 residues. In nucleotides, the CDR3 is TGTGCCAGCAGCGGGGCCGTAGCGGGGGGGCTCCCCACCGGGGAGCTGTTTTTT. Protein product: CASSGAVAGGLPTGELFF.

This clone turned up a few times. V usage is TRBV10-2 and J usage is TRBJ2-5, with 12 bases matching TRBD1. The CDR3 is 15 residues long. V gave up 7 bases and J gave up 3 bases; unmatched junction bases: 6. CDR1 and CDR2 (germline): WSHSY, SAAADI. This CDR3 reads CASNSGTGGEETQYF. For the CDR3, the DNA is TGCGCCAGCAACTCCGGGACAGGGGGCGAAGAGACCCAGTACTTC.

The gene calls are TRBV10-3 and TRBJ1-6; the match to TRBD1 covers 7 bases. Trimming removed 10 bases from V and 6 bases from J; junction bases left unmatched: 9. The CDR3 sequence is 14 residues long. The germline gives CDR1 ENHRY, CDR2 SYGVKD. CDR3 DNA sequence: TGTGCCACCGCGAACAGGGGTGGTAATTCACCCCTCCACTTT. Translated: CATANRGGNSPLHF.

The V call is TRBV5-1, the J call TRBJ2-1, with D possibly being TRBD2 (6 bases). The CDR3 runs 15 residues. Germline V gene lookup returns CDR1 SGHRS and CDR2 YFSETQ. V shed 7 bases and J shed 3 bases, with 17 bases lying between them. CDR3 residues: CASQATDGGYNEQFF. CDR3 DNA: TGCGCCAGCCAGGCTACTGACGGGGGCTACAATGAGCAGTTCTTC.

V is TRBV5-6 and J is TRBJ2-5, with TRBD2 identical over 7 bases. The V segment lost 0 bases and the J segment 1 base; nucleotides outside the gene matches: 0. CDR3 length equals 14 residues. Germline CDR1 and CDR2: SGHDT and YYEEEE. CDR3 region: CASSLGTSQETQYF. The DNA of the CDR3 is TGTGCCAGCAGCTTGGGGACTAGCCAAGAGACCCAGTACTTC.

This clone was picked up one time. The rearrangement uses TRBV7-9 and TRBJ2-2; 8 bases align to TRBD1. The germline V gene has CDR1 SEHNR and CDR2 FQNEAQ (reference sequence). CDR3 length: 16 amino acids. The V segment lost 5 bases and the J segment 1 base; nucleotides outside the gene matches: 6. In DNA form, the CDR3 reads TGTGCCAGCAGCCGACCAGGGGGCAGGAACACCGGGGAGCTGTTTTTT. Its protein product is CASSRPGGRNTGELFF.

The CDR3 reads CASEQDYLNEQFF. CDR3 in DNA: TGTGCCAGCGAACAGGACTACCTCAATGAGCAGTTCTTC. The chain couples TRBV12-3 or TRBV12-4 to TRBJ2-1; D possibly corresponds to TRBD2 (6 bases). V was shortened by 8 bases and J by 6 bases, with 14 bases between the two germline ends. This CDR3 has 13 amino acids.

CDR3: CASSFVKRGAHADTQYF. Here the CDR3 DNA reads TGTGCCAGCAGCTTCGTTAAGCGGGGGGCCCACGCAGATACGCAGTATTTT. The genes are TRBV11-2 and TRBJ2-3; 9 nucleotides agree with TRBD2. Germline V gene data show CDR1 as SGHAT and CDR2 as FQNNGV. The trim removed 3 bases at V and 4 bases at J, leaving 11 bases unmatched. The CDR3 has 17 residues. Using reference TRBV11-2 and TRBJ2-3 for the parts outside the CDR3, the full variable domain is EAGVAQSPRYKIIEKRQSVAFWCNPISGHATLYWYQQILGQGPKLLIQFQNNGVVDDSQLPKDRFSAERLKGVDSTLKIQPAKLEDSAVYLCASSFVKRGAHADTQYFGPGTRLTVL.

Details on this clone: The sample holds other DNA sequences that translate to the same CDR3. The chain employs TRBV5-4 and TRBJ1-2; a possible D gene is TRBD1 (6 bases). Per the germline V gene, CDR1 is SGHNT and CDR2 is YYREEE (reference sequence). V gave up 4 bases and J gave up 2 bases, with 9 bases separating them. The CDR3 is made up of 13 amino acids. CDR3 in DNA: TGTGCCAGCAGCCTGGACAGCAACTATGGCTACACCTTC. Translating it yields CASSLDSNYGYTF.

On this clone itself: One junction end does not reproduce the germline sequence, and a read error may be involved. The genes are TRBV12-3 or TRBV12-4 and TRBJ1-1; D call uncertain. CDR3 size: 12 residues. This CDR3 reads CASSQTIEGGVF. CDR3 DNA sequence: TGTGCCAGCAGCCAAACCATCGAGGGCGGGGTCTTT.

This rearrangement joins TRBV7-9 to TRBJ1-1, with D hard to call. V was shortened by 2 bases and J by 7 bases, with 14 bases between the two germline ends. Germline values: CDR1 SEHNR, CDR2 FQNEAQ (reference sequence). CDR3 length: 14 residues. The CDR3 here is CASSLRSGFVEAFF. CDR3 DNA sequence: TGTGCCAGCAGCTTACGCTCGGGTTTTGTTGAAGCTTTCTTT.

The genes are TRBV5-1 and TRBJ1-5; D may be TRBD1 (6 bases). Germline CDR1 is SGHRS and CDR2 is YFSETQ. The CDR3 covers 15 residues. Trimming removed 0 bases at V and 2 bases at J, with 9 bases between. The CDR3 protein is CASSLEGGGNQPQHF. The CDR3 bases are TGCGCCAGCAGCTTGGAAGGGGGGGGCAATCAGCCCCAGCATTTT.

The chain carries TRBV2 and TRBJ1-6, with D possibly matching TRBD1 (6 bases). The CDR3 has 14 residues. Germline CDR1 is SNHLY and CDR2 is FYNNEI. Trimming took 6 bases from V and 8 from J, leaving 14 bases between them. Here the CDR3 reads CASSNFAGDSPLHF. In DNA form, the CDR3 reads TGTGCCAGCAGCAACTTTGCAGGGGATTCACCCCTCCACTTT.

J is TRBJ1-2 and V is TRBV2; D is unresolved. The CDR3 loop spans 13 amino acids. The ends were cut back, 2 bases at V and 4 bases at J, with 8 bases in the middle. Germline loops: CDR1 SNHLY, CDR2 FYNNEI. The DNA of the CDR3 is TGTGCCAGCAGTGAAAGTACAACCTATGGCTACACCTTC. Protein: CASSESTTYGYTF.

The CDR3: CASSLAAGEETQYF. The DNA of the CDR3 is TGTGCCAGCAGCTTAGCCGCAGGGGAAGAGACCCAGTACTTC. The rearrangement uses TRBV7-2 and TRBJ2-5, with D perhaps TRBD1 (6 bases). There are 14 residues in the CDR3. Germline CDR1 reads SGHTA; CDR2 reads FQGNSA. V was trimmed by 0 bases and J by 3 bases, leaving 8 bases between them. Complete variable domain (other parts from reference TRBV7-2 and TRBJ2-5): GAGVSQSPSNKVTEKGKDVELRCDPISGHTALYWYRQSLGQGLEFLIYFQGNSAPDKSGLPSDRFSAERTGGSVSTLTIQRTQQEDSAVYLCASSLAAGEETQYFGPGTRLLVL.

Here the CDR3 reads CASSPASGGAFGTGELFF. DNA for the CDR3: TGCGCCAGCAGCCCCGCTAGCGGGGGGGCTTTCGGAACCGGGGAGCTGTTTTTT. This chain connects TRBV5-1 to TRBJ2-2; 12 bases line up with TRBD2. This CDR3 has 18 residues. The V gene's germline CDR1 is SGHRS and CDR2 YFSETQ. V gave up 4 bases and J gave up 5 bases; unmatched junction bases: 12.

The V and J genes are TRBV18 and TRBJ1-4, with 7 positions matching TRBD1. Germline assignment: CDR1 KGHSH and CDR2 LQKENI. Unmatched junction bases numbered 5, after V lost 2 bases and J lost 5 bases. The CDR3 sequence is 15 residues long. CDR3 in amino acids: CASSPSTGKNEKLFF. As DNA, the CDR3 is TGTGCCAGCTCACCATCGACAGGGAAGAATGAAAAACTGTTTTTT.

V gene TRBV19 combines with J gene TRBJ1-3; 7 bases are a match to TRBD1. V was clipped by 6 bases and J by 4 bases; unmatched bases: 6. CDR1 and CDR2 from the germline V gene are LNHDA and SQIVND (reference sequence). This CDR3 region has 14 residues. CDR3 in amino acids: CASSSTGYGNTIYF. The CDR3 DNA sequence: TGTGCCAGTAGCTCGACAGGGTACGGAAACACCATATATTTT.